The 8 T cell receptor beta chains presented below share a single source sample, sequenced in a study of T cells in Graves' hyperthyroidism and ophthalmopathy. The source material, RNA transcripts, was used to amplify TCR beta CDR3 regions. Using the HTBI primer set, a first-round RT-PCR was run on the TCR CDR3. From the multiplex PCR reads, TCRdb called clonotypes with MiXCR, one entry per CDR3 protein. The profile shows hundreds of thousands of distinct CDR3 sequences, roughly 15% of them singletons. The sample taken for sequencing was blood. The source is a woman in her forties or fifties with Graves' ophthalmopathy.

This clonotype was seen many times. V gene TRBV27 combines with J gene TRBJ2-5; 9 nucleotides agree with TRBD1. The V and J ends lost 5 bases and 0 bases, in that order; junction bases with no gene match: 4. The CDR3 is 15 residues long. The germline CDR1 and CDR2 sequences are MNHEY and SMNVEV (reference sequence). The CDR3 spells CASSSRQGDQETQYF. Here the CDR3 DNA reads TGTGCCAGCAGTAGTCGACAGGGGGACCAAGAGACCCAGTACTTC.

This clonotype was detected many times. The chain couples TRBV6-2 or TRBV6-3 to TRBJ2-7; 7 nucleotides line up with TRBD2. V was clipped by 2 bases and J by 2 bases; unmatched bases: 6. The CDR3 runs to 15 residues. Germline CDR1 reads MNHEY; CDR2 reads SVGEGT. In DNA form, the CDR3 reads TGTGCCAGCAGTTACAATCTTGCGGGGGCCTACGAGCAGTACTTC. It encodes CASSYNLAGAYEQYF.

Note on this clonotype: This could be a read error, since a much larger clone is one nucleotide away. Here the CDR3 reads CASSYSRVVYGCTF. CDR3 DNA sequence: TGTGCCAGCAGTTACTCCAGGGTGGTCTATGGCTGCACCTTC. The chain has TRBV6-6 and TRBJ1-2, with D possibly being TRBD1 (5 bases). The germline CDR1 and CDR2 sequences are MNHNY and SVGAGI (reference sequence). CDR3 length: 14 amino acids.

This clonotype was detected a few times. This rearrangement joins TRBV6-1 to TRBJ2-7; D is perhaps TRBD2 (5 bases). Looked up from germline, CDR1 is MNHNS and CDR2 is SASEGT. This CDR3 has 14 residues. Trimming took 6 bases from V and 2 from J, leaving 14 bases between them. CDR3 sequence: CASRRGQVAYEQYF. The DNA for the CDR3 is TGTGCCAGCAGGAGAGGGCAGGTCGCCTACGAGCAGTACTTC.

This chain uses TRBV20-1 with TRBJ2-7; 8 bases are a match to TRBD1. The CDR3 is made up of 15 amino acids. The trim removed 6 bases at V and 2 bases at J, leaving 12 bases unmatched. Germline lookup yields CDR1 DFQATT and CDR2 SNEGSKA (reference sequence). In DNA, the CDR3 is TGCAGTGCGCCCAAACCCGGGACAGGAACCTACGAGCAGTACTTC. Protein product: CSAPKPGTGTYEQYF.

By frequency in the sample, this clonotype is medium-sized. The gene calls are TRBV24-1 and TRBJ2-1; no clear D. V shed 2 bases and J shed 0 bases, with 13 bases lying between them. Germline V gives CDR1 KGHDR, CDR2 SFDVKD. This CDR3 contains 17 residues. CDR3 DNA sequence: TGTGCCACCAGTGATTACGGCGTGGATTACTCCTACAATGAGCAGTTCTTC. Translation: CATSDYGVDYSYNEQFF.

As concerns this clonotype: This may arise from a read error, as a much more abundant clone is one base away. The genes are TRBV12-5 and TRBJ2-7; a possible D gene is TRBD1 (7 bases). The CDR3 sequence is 12 residues long. Germline V gene lookup returns CDR1 LGHNT and CDR2 FRNRAP. The CDR3: CPPTGGGYEQCF. As DNA, the CDR3 is TGTCCGCCGACAGGAGGGGGCTACGAGCAGTGCTTC.

This clonotype has ten or more counts. This chain links TRBV28 with TRBJ2-2, with D perhaps matching TRBD1 (6 bases). CDR1 MDHEN and CDR2 SYDVKM come from the germline V gene. CDR3 length: 11 residues. V was trimmed by 5 bases and J by 13 bases, leaving 11 bases between them. The CDR3, as DNA: TGTGCCAGCAGTACTACAGGGAGGCTGTTTTTT. Translated: CASSTTGRLFF. Full variable domain (missing parts from reference TRBV28 and TRBJ2-2): DVKVTQSSRYLVKRTGEKVFLECVQDMDHENMFWYRQDPGLGLRLIYFSYDVKMKEKGDIPEGYSVSREKKERFSLILESASTNQTSMYLCASSTTGRLFFGEGSRLTVL.